This T cell receptor beta chain is drawn from a study of spatial heterogeneity in lung cancer. Notes on the study in general: Tumors with more nonsynonymous mutations had more expanded intratumoral alpha and beta TCRs.

With respect to this clonotype: Its matching antigen is unknown. The size of this beta chain means little, since it is a stray read in a library made for alpha chains.

The time point was: sample taken at primary tumor resection. TCRdb redid the calling of the 5' RACE reads with MiXCR, one entry per CDR3 protein. The data hold around 4,800 distinct CDR3 sequences, with 9.5% to 15% observed a single time. Sample: lung tumor tissue, taken at surgery. The TCR sequence derives from a male donor with early-stage non-small cell lung cancer.

The CDR3 reads CASSFGDINYGYTF. The CDR3 nucleotides read TGTGCCAGCAGTTTCGGGGACATTAACTATGGCTACACCTTC. The chain links TRBV28 to TRBJ1-2, with D maybe TRBD1 (6 bases). Germline V gives CDR1 MDHEN, CDR2 SYDVKM. Trimming removed 3 bases from V and 1 base from J, with 9 bases in between. The CDR3 contains 14 residues.